These 5 T cell receptor beta chains originate from one sample sequenced in a study of siplizumab effects on memory and regulatory T cells. Libraries were prepared by immunoSEQ multiplex PCR; TCRdb keeps only in-frame clonotypes and omits some of them. The sample records about 100,000 clones, over 85% being singletons. Sequenced material: Tregs sorted from blood. Receptor source: a human donor in good health.

The chain couples TRBV27 to TRBJ1-2; 10 nucleotides line up with TRBD1. The V gene's germline CDR1 is MNHEY and CDR2 SMNVEV (reference sequence). Trimming cost V 5 bases and J 3 bases; bases outside gene matches: 9. The CDR3 loop spans 16 amino acids. CDR3 DNA: TGTGCCAGCAGTAAAGACAGGGGGCATTGGGACTATGGCTACACCTTC. The encoded protein is CASSKDRGHWDYGYTF.

The chain carries TRBV18 and TRBJ2-7; TRBD1 matches 7 bases. V was clipped by 3 bases and J by 2 bases; unmatched bases: 7. This CDR3 contains 15 residues. Germline V gives CDR1 KGHSH, CDR2 LQKENI. Here the CDR3 reads CASSPTGTRTYEQYF. The CDR3 DNA is TGTGCCAGCTCACCGACAGGGACACGAACCTACGAGCAGTACTTC. Filled out from reference TRBV18 and TRBJ2-7, the complete variable domain reads NAGVMQNPRHLVRRRGQEARLRCSPMKGHSHVYWYRQLPEEGLKFMVYLQKENIIDESGMPKERFSAEFPKEGPSILRIQQVVRGDSAAYFCASSPTGTRTYEQYFGPGTRLTVT.

The chain carries TRBV6-6 and TRBJ1-1; 9 bases align to TRBD1. Trimming took 2 bases from V and 8 from J; bases not matched to a gene: 6. CDR1 is MNHNY, CDR2 SVGAGI, per germline (reference sequence). This CDR3 spans 14 amino acids. The CDR3 here is CASSYRGQGQEAFF. The CDR3, as DNA: TGTGCCAGCAGTTACAGGGGACAGGGACAGGAAGCTTTCTTT.

The chain combines TRBV11-2 with TRBJ2-3; D possibly corresponds to TRBD1 (5 bases). Looked up from germline, CDR1 is SGHAT and CDR2 is FQNNGV. The CDR3 is 16 residues long. With 1 base removed from V and 3 bases from J, the gap between germline ends came to 14 bases. The CDR3 spells CASSLGGRARTDTQYF. The CDR3 coding sequence is TGTGCCAGCAGCTTAGGAGGCAGGGCGAGGACAGATACGCAGTATTTT.

The CDR3 coding sequence is TGTGCCAGCAGCCCCACCATAGGGCCGGTTGCTTTCTTT. This sequence encodes CASSPTIGPVAFF. The rearrangement links TRBV4-2 to TRBJ1-1; no definite D call. Germline-derived CDR1 and CDR2 are LGHNA and YNFKEQ. This CDR3 has 13 residues. Between the trimmed V and J ends, which lost 4 bases and 11 bases, there was a span of 17 bases.